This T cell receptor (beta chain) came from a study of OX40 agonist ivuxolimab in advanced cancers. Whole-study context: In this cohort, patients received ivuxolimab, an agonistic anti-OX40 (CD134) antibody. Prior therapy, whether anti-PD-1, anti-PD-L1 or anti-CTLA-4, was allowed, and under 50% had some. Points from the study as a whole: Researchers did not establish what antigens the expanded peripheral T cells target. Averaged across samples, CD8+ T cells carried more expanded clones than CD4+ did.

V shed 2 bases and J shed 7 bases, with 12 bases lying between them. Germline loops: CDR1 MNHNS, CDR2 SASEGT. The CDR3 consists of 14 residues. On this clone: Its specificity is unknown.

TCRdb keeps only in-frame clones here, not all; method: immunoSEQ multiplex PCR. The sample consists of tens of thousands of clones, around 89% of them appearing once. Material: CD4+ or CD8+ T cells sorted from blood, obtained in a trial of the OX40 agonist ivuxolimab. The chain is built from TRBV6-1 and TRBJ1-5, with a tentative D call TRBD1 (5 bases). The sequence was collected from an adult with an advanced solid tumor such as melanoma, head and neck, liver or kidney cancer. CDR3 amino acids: CASSEWGSSQPQHF. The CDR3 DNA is TGTGCCAGCAGTGAATGGGGGTCAAGCCAGCCCCAGCATTTT.